What follows are 5 T cell receptor beta chains derived from one specimen sequenced in a study of beta chain features in type 1 diabetes. The study reverse transcribed the entire isolated RNA, so it sequenced expressed TCRB transcripts. Assay used: immunoSEQ multiplex PCR; TCRdb lists only in-frame clones, some missing. The table has about 410,000 clones, approximately 13% seen once. Sample: naive CD4+ T cells from blood. The receptors here all came from a man under 40 in good health.

The sample holds a few counts of this clone. The genes are TRBV18 and TRBJ2-4, with D hard to call. The V end lost 5 bases, the J end lost 5 bases, and 13 bases lay between the germline ends. CDR3 length: 14 amino acids. From germline, CDR1 is KGHSH and CDR2 LQKENI. The CDR3 here is CASSSLPGENIQYF. DNA for the CDR3: TGTGCCAGCTCATCCCTACCGGGTGAAAACATTCAGTACTTC.

The chain has TRBV4-3 and TRBJ2-3; TRBD1 agrees at 11 bases. The V segment lost 4 bases and the J segment 3 bases; nucleotides outside the gene matches: 6. The CDR3 is 16 amino acids. Germline CDR1 is LGHNA and CDR2 is YSLEER. Written as DNA, the CDR3 is TGCGCCAGCAGCCGGGACAGGGGGGCCGAAACAGATACGCAGTATTTT. Amino acid sequence: CASSRDRGAETDTQYF.

There are a few counts of this clone. V usage is TRBV12-5 and J usage is TRBJ2-5; 12 bases align to TRBD2. This CDR3 has 18 residues. The trim removed 0 bases at V and 5 bases at J, leaving 10 bases unmatched. Germline assignment: CDR1 LGHNT and CDR2 FRNRAP. CDR3: CASGLVRLAGGRRETQYF. The DNA of the CDR3 is TGTGCTAGTGGTTTGGTAAGGCTAGCGGGAGGGCGTCGGGAGACCCAGTACTTC.

A few counts support this clone. The chain carries TRBV5-1 and TRBJ2-7, with a weak D call TRBD1 (6 bases). Trimming took 1 base from V and 0 from J, leaving 14 bases between them. This CDR3 has 16 amino acids. Per the germline V gene, CDR1 is SGHRS and CDR2 is YFSETQ. The chain's CDR3 is CASSLTGQTTSYEQYF. DNA of the CDR3: TGCGCCAGCAGCTTGACGGGACAAACAACCTCCTACGAGCAGTACTTC.

The gene calls are TRBV6-6 and TRBJ2-7; TRBD1 aligns across 7 bases. CDR1 MNHNY and CDR2 SVGAGI come from the germline V gene (reference sequence). V lost 10 bases to trimming and J lost 0 bases; unmatched junction nucleotides: 12. The length of the CDR3 is 15 residues. The CDR3 protein is CAIQGGQFSSYEQYV. CDR3 sequence (DNA): TGTGCCATCCAAGGGGGACAGTTTAGCTCCTACGAGCAGTACGTC.